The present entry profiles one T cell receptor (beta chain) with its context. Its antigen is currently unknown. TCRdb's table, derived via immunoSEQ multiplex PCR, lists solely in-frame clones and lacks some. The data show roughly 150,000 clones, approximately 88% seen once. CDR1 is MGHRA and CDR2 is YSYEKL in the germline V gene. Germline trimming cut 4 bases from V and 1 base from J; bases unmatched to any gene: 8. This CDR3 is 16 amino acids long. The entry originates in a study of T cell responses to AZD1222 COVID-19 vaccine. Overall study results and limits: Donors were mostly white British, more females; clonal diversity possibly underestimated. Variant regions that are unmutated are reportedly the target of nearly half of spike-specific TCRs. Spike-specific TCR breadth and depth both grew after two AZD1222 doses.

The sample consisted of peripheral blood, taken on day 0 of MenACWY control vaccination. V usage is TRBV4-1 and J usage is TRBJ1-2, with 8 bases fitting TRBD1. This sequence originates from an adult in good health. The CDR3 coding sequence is TGCGCCAGCAGCCGAGCGGACAGGGAGGTTAACTATGGCTACACCTTC. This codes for CASSRADREVNYGYTF.